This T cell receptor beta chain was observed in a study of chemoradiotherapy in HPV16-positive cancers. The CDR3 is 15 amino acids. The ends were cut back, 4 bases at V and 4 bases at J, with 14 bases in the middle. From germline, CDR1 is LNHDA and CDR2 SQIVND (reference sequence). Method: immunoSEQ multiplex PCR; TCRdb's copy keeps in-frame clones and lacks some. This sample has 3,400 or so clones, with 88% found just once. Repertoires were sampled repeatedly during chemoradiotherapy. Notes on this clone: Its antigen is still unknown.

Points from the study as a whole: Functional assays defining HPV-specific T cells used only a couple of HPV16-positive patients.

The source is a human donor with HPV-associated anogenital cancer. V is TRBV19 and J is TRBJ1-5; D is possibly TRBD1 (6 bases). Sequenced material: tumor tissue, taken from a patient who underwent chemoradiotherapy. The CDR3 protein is CASSRAQGGNQPQHF. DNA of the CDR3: TGTGCCAGTAGTAGAGCACAGGGAGGTAATCAGCCCCAGCATTTT.